One and the same sample provided the 15 T cell receptor beta chains below, sequenced in a study of response to subunit inactivated influenza vaccine. MiXCR, applied by TCRdb to the RT-PCR reads, yields one record per CDR3 protein. The sample shows approximately 530,000 distinct CDR3 sequences, under 8.5% of them seen only once. Sequenced material: PBMCs from blood, taken roughly 24 months after vaccination. The receptors were sampled from a man in his fifties or sixties who received an inactivated influenza vaccine.

This clonotype appeared a few times. The rearrangement joins TRBV10-3 to TRBJ1-1; D gene unclear. This CDR3 has 13 residues. V lost 6 bases, J lost 5 bases, and 13 bases lay in between. Germline assignment: CDR1 ENHRY and CDR2 SYGVKD. This CDR3 is CAIRYEEVTEAFF. The CDR3 DNA follows: TGTGCCATCAGGTACGAGGAGGTGACTGAAGCTTTCTTT.

This clonotype was observed a few times. The chain combines TRBV2 with TRBJ2-2, with 8 bases identical to TRBD2. V trimming: 8 bases; J trimming: 1 base; junction bases outside the gene matches: 3. The CDR3 contains 14 residues. Germline CDR1 is SNHLY and CDR2 is FYNNEI. The CDR3 sequence is CASCTSGNTGELFF. The DNA of the CDR3 is TGTGCCAGCTGTACTAGCGGGAACACCGGGGAGCTGTTTTTT.

This clonotype was detected many times. This chain joins TRBV7-2 and TRBJ1-2; D not resolved. The germline V gene encodes CDR1 SGHTA and CDR2 FQGNSA. This CDR3 comprises 14 residues. Between the trimmed V and J ends, which lost 7 bases and 3 bases, there was a span of 15 bases. CDR3 DNA: TGTGCCAGCAACTACCAGGCCGCAGACTATGGCTACACCTTC. The encoded protein is CASNYQAADYGYTF.

This chain uses TRBV18 with TRBJ2-7; a weak D match, TRBD1 (5 bases). Germline loops: CDR1 KGHSH, CDR2 LQKENI. The ends were cut back, 3 bases at V and 2 bases at J, with 17 bases in the middle. The CDR3 is 16 residues long. The CDR3 is CASSPAMWIGAYEQYF. The CDR3 coding sequence is TGTGCCAGCTCACCCGCGATGTGGATAGGGGCCTACGAGCAGTACTTC.

The chain couples TRBV28 to TRBJ2-4; D ambiguous. Between the trimmed V and J ends, which lost 5 bases and 6 bases, there was a span of 14 bases. There are 14 residues in the CDR3. Germline V gives CDR1 MDHEN, CDR2 SYDVKM. Written as DNA, the CDR3 is TGTGCCAGCAGTCCCCCTCGGTCGATAAACATTCAGTACTTC. It translates to CASSPPRSINIQYF.

V and J are TRBV5-5 and TRBJ2-5, with a tentative D call TRBD1 (6 bases). There are 18 residues in the CDR3. The V gene's germline CDR1 is SGHKS and CDR2 YYEKEE (reference sequence). V lost 1 base, J lost 3 bases, and 22 bases lay in between. The CDR3 DNA follows: TGTGCCAGCAGCTTGTCAAGAGGGGGTTCCCTGGTGGAAGAGACCCAGTACTTC. Its protein product is CASSLSRGGSLVEETQYF.

The V and J genes are TRBV11-2 and TRBJ2-7, with unresolved D. Germline V gives CDR1 SGHAT, CDR2 FQNNGV. The ends were cut back, 2 bases at V and 5 bases at J, with 10 bases in the middle. The CDR3 extends over 13 amino acids. The chain's CDR3 is CASSLSMLDEQYF. CDR3 coding DNA: TGTGCCAGCAGCTTAAGCATGTTGGACGAGCAGTACTTC.

The chain couples TRBV10-2 to TRBJ2-1; 9 positions agree with TRBD2. Germline-derived CDR1 and CDR2 are WSHSY and SAAADI. CDR3 length: 13 amino acids. The J segment lost 8 bases and the V segment lost 8 bases, leaving 7 bases of the junction unmatched. This CDR3 is CASWAGGLHEQFF. Written as DNA, the CDR3 is TGCGCCAGCTGGGCGGGGGGGCTTCATGAGCAGTTCTTC.

Many counts were recorded for this clonotype. CDR3 sequence: CAISDGGVEQYF. For the CDR3, the DNA is TGTGCCATCAGTGACGGAGGGGTCGAGCAGTACTTC. The V gene is TRBV10-3, the J gene TRBJ2-7, with D maybe TRBD2 (6 bases). The germline V and J ends were trimmed by 3 bases and 6 bases, with 9 bases remaining between them. This CDR3 is built from 12 residues. Germline loops: CDR1 ENHRY, CDR2 SYGVKD.

The CDR3 sequence: CASSFGTGADLYEQYF. CDR3 DNA sequence: TGTGCCAGCAGCTTCGGGACAGGGGCCGACCTCTACGAGCAGTACTTC. This chain uses TRBV7-9 with TRBJ2-7, with 10 bases fitting TRBD1. Germline trimming cut 3 bases from V and 3 bases from J; bases unmatched to any gene: 8. This CDR3 region has 16 residues. Germline V gene sequence: CDR1 SEHNR, CDR2 FQNEAQ (reference sequence).

Only a few counts were recorded for this clonotype. The chain couples TRBV5-6 to TRBJ2-3; 12 bases agree with TRBD2. J gave up 6 bases and V 3 bases, and 5 bases lay outside the gene matches. The CDR3 runs 15 residues. Germline loops: CDR1 SGHDT, CDR2 YYEEEE. The CDR3 region has the DNA TGTGCCAGCAGCTATCGGACTAGCGGGGCTGATACGCAGTATTTT. This gives the protein CASSYRTSGADTQYF.

This sequence joins TRBV20-1 and TRBJ2-7; possibly TRBD2 for D (6 bases). V lost 0 bases and J 0 bases, leaving 15 bases between the germline ends. The CDR3 runs 16 residues. Germline CDR1 and CDR2: DFQATT and SNEGSKA (reference sequence). CDR3 sequence reads: CSARDDLLAASYEQYF. CDR3 nucleotides: TGCAGTGCTAGAGATGATCTGTTAGCGGCCTCCTACGAGCAGTACTTC.

The chain is built from TRBV4-1 and TRBJ2-1, with a tentative D call TRBD2 (6 bases). V lost 1 base and J lost 12, with 16 bases in between. There are 14 residues in the CDR3. Germline values: CDR1 MGHRA, CDR2 YSYEKL. CDR3 in amino acids: CASSQAAGAGGQFF. CDR3 in DNA: TGCGCCAGCAGCCAAGCGGCCGGGGCCGGGGGGCAGTTCTTC.

The gene calls are TRBV7-8 and TRBJ2-5; possible D gene TRBD2, 6 bases. The length of the CDR3 is 14 residues. Per the germline V gene, CDR1 is SGHVS and CDR2 is FQNEAQ. The V gene lost 1 base and the J gene lost 5 bases, with 11 bases spanning the gap. For the CDR3, the DNA is TGTGCCAGCAGCTTAGTTGGGCTAGCGGAGACCCAGTACTTC. Encoded protein: CASSLVGLAETQYF.

This clonotype was picked up a small number of times. The V call is TRBV20-1, the J call TRBJ1-5, with 7 bases matching TRBD1. The CDR3 is made up of 15 amino acids. Germline V lookup: CDR1 DFQATT, CDR2 SNEGSKA (reference sequence). The V and J ends lost 3 bases and 5 bases, in that order; junction bases with no gene match: 10. The CDR3 coding sequence is TGCAGTGCTAGCCCAGGACAGGTTGGTCATCAGCCCCAGCATTTT. It encodes CSASPGQVGHQPQHF.